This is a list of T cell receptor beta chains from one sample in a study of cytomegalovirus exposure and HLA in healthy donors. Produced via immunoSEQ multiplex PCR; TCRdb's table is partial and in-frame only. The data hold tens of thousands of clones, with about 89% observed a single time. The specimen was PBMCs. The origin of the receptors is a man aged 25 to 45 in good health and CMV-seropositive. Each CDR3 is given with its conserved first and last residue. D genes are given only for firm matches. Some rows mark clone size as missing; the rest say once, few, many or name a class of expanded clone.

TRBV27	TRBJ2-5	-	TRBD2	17	TGTGCCAGCAGTGGCATCCCGATGACTAGCGACCAAGAGACCCAGTACTTC	CASSGIPMTSDQETQYF
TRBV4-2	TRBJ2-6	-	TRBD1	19	TGTGCCAGCAGCCAAGATGGGACAGGGTATGTTGCTGGGGCCAACGTCCTGACTTTC	CASSQDGTGYVAGANVLTF
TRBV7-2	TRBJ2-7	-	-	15	TGTGCCAGCAGCTTAGGCCCTCTACCAACCTACGAGCAGTACTTC	CASSLGPLPTYEQYF
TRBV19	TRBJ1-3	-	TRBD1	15	TGTGCCAGTCAGGACAGGCAGTCGTCTGGAAACACCATATATTTT	CASQDRQSSGNTIYF
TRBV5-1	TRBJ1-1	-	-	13	TGCGCCAGCAAAAACCAGGGAAACACTGAAGCTTTCTTT	CASKNQGNTEAFF
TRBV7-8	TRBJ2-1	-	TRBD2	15	TGTGCCAGCAGCCAAAGGACTAGCGGGAGCCATGAGCAGTTCTTC	CASSQRTSGSHEQFF
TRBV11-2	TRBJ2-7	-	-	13	TGTGCCAGCAGCTTAGTCGAGGGAAACGAGCAGTACTTC	CASSLVEGNEQYF
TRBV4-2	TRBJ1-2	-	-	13	TGTGCCAGCAGCCGTACAGAGAACTATGGCTACACCTTC	CASSRTENYGYTF
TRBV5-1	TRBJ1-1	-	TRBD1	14	TGCGCCAGCAGCTATGGACAGGGGGCTGCTGAAGCTTTCTTT	CASSYGQGAAEAFF
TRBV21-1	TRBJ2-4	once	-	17	TGTGCCCCTCCGGGACCGCGGGAACCTTTAGCCAAAAACATTCAGTACTTC	CAPPGPREPLAKNIQYF
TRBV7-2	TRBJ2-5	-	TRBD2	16	TGTGCCAGCAGAACCGGGACTAGCAGTTTCCAAGAGACCCAGTACTTC	CASRTGTSSFQETQYF
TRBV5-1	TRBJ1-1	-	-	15	TGCGCCAGCAGCACCTCAGACAGGCCCTACACTGAAGCTTTCTTT	CASSTSDRPYTEAFF
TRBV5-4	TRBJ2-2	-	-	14	TGTGCCAGCAGCTTGCCAGTGAACACCGGGGAGCTGTTTTTT	CASSLPVNTGELFF
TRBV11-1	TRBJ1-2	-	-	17	TGTGCCAGCAGCTTAGGGACCGGGACATCGGATAACTATGGCTACACCTTC	CASSLGTGTSDNYGYTF
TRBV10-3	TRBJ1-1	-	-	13	TGTGCCATCAGTACACAGGAGAACACTGAAGCTTTCTTT	CAISTQENTEAFF
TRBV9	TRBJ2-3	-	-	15	TGTGCCAGCAGCGTATTGAGGCAGAGCACAGATACGCAGTATTTT	CASSVLRQSTDTQYF
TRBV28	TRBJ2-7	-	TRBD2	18	TGTGCCAGCAGTGGGGGGGATCTAGACTCTTCACGTACGGGCGAGCAGTACTTC	CASSGGDLDSSRTGEQYF
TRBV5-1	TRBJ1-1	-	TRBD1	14	TGCGCCAGCAGCTGGGGGACAGGGGGCACTGAAGCTTTCTTT	CASSWGTGGTEAFF
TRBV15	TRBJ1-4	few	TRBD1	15	TGTGCCACCAGCAACGACAGGGGGCGGAATGAAAAACTGTTTTTT	CATSNDRGRNEKLFF
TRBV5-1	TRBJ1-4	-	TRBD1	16	TGCGCCAGCAGCTTCAGACAGGGGCCACTGAATGAAAAACTGTTTTTT	CASSFRQGPLNEKLFF
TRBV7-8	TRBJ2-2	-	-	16	TGTGCCAGCAGCCCCAACAACCGTAAGAACACCGGGGAGCTGTTTTTT	CASSPNNRKNTGELFF
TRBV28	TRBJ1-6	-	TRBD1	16	TGTGCCAGCAGCTCCCGAGGGGGACAGGCCAATTCACCCCTCCACTTT	CASSSRGGQANSPLHF
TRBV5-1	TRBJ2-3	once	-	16	TGCGCCAGCAGCTTGGCAGGACTCGGAGGTCAAGATACGCAGTATTTT	CASSLAGLGGQDTQYF
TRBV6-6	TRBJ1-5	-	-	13	TGTGCCAGCAGCCCAGGGGCCAATCAGCCCCAGCATTTT	CASSPGANQPQHF
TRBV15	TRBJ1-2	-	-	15	TGTGCCACCAGCAGTGCGGGACTGCCGAACTATGGCTACACCTTC	CATSSAGLPNYGYTF
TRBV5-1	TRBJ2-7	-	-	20	TGCGCCAGCAGCTTCCGCCCACAGAGCTTGGCCGTCCCAAGCTCCTACGAGCAGTACTTC	CASSFRPQSLAVPSSYEQYF
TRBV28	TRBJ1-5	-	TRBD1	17	TGTGCCAGCAGTTTCCTTCGACAGGGCCCCTTCAATCAGCCCCAGCATTTT	CASSFLRQGPFNQPQHF
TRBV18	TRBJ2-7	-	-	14	TGTGCCAGCTCACCGAGCCTTTCCTCCTACGAGCAGTACTTC	CASSPSLSSYEQYF
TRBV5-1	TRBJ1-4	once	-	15	TGCGCCAGCAGCAGCGGGCTACCAACTAATGAAAAACTGTTTTTT	CASSSGLPTNEKLFF
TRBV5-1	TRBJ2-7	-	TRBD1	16	TGCGCCAGCAGCCCCCGGGACAGGGGGCTCTCCTACGAGCAGTACTTC	CASSPRDRGLSYEQYF
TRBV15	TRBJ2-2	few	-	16	TGTGCCACCAGCGGAGGGTTCGGGAGAAACACCGGGGAGCTGTTTTTT	CATSGGFGRNTGELFF
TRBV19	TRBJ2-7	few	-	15	TGTGCCAGTAGGATACGGGACACACTCTCCTACGAGCAGTACTTC	CASRIRDTLSYEQYF
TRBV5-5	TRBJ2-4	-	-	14	TGTGCCAGCAGCCTGAGAGTAGCCAAAAACATTCAGTACTTC	CASSLRVAKNIQYF
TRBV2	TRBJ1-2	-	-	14	TGTGCCAGCGTGTCTATGGCAGGGATGTATGGCTACACCTTC	CASVSMAGMYGYTF
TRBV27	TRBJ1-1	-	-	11	TGTGCCAGCAGTTCGTACACTGAAGCTTTCTTT	CASSSYTEAFF
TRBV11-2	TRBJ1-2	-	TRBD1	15	TGTGCCAGCAGCTTAAGGACAGGGACCCGCGATGGCTACACCTTC	CASSLRTGTRDGYTF
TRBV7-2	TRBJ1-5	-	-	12	TGTGCCAGCAGCTCCCAACGAGGGCCCCAGCATTTT	CASSSQRGPQHF
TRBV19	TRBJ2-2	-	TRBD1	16	TGTGCCAGTAGTCCCCGGACAGGGGGAAACACCGGGGAGCTGTTTTTT	CASSPRTGGNTGELFF
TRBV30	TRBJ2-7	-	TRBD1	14	TGTGCCTGCCCCAGGGACAGGGACTACGACGAGCAGTACTTC	CACPRDRDYDEQYF
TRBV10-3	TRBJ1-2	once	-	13	TGTGCCAGCCGGCCCCGGGGGGAGCTTGGCTACACCTTC	CASRPRGELGYTF
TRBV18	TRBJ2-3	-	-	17	TGTGCCAGCTCACCGTTTGGGGGGGGCATTGACCCAGATACGCAGTATTTT	CASSPFGGGIDPDTQYF
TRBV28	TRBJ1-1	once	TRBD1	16	TGTGCCAGCAGTTTCGCTGGGACAGTAAGATCTCCCCAAGCTTTCTTT	CASSFAGTVRSPQAFF
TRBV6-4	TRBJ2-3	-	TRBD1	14	TGTGCCAGCAGTGACTCGCAGGGGGCAGATACGCAGTATTTT	CASSDSQGADTQYF
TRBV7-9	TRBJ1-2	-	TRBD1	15	TGTGCCAGCAGCCCAGGGACAGGGGATAACTATGGCTACACCTTC	CASSPGTGDNYGYTF
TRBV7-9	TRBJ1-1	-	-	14	TGTGCCAGCAGCCTACAGGGATTGAACACTGAAGCTTTCTTT	CASSLQGLNTEAFF
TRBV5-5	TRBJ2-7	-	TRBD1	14	TGTGCCAGCAGCTCTGGGACAGGACCCTACGAGCAGTACTTC	CASSSGTGPYEQYF
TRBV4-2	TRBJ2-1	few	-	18	TGTGCCAGCAGCCACCCCGACGGGACTTCCCGGGAGGGGGCTGAGCAGTTCTTC	CASSHPDGTSREGAEQFF
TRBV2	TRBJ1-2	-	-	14	TGTGCCAGCAGTCCACAGGGAGCTAACTATGGCTACACCTTC	CASSPQGANYGYTF
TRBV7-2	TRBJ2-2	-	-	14	TGTGCCAGCAGCTACCGGGTCAACACCGGGGAGCTGTTTTTT	CASSYRVNTGELFF
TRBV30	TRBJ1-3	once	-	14	TGTGCCTGGACCCCCGGCGGCTCTGGAAACACCATATATTTT	CAWTPGGSGNTIYF
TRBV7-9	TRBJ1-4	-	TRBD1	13	TGTGCCAGCAGCTTAGACAGGGGAGAAAAACTGTTTTTT	CASSLDRGEKLFF
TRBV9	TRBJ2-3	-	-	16	TGTGCCAGCAGCGCCTTACTAGGATCGAGCACAGATACGCAGTATTTT	CASSALLGSSTDTQYF
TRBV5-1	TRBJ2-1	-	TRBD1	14	TGCGCCAGCAGCTTGGTGGGGACAGAAAATGAGCAGTTCTTC	CASSLVGTENEQFF
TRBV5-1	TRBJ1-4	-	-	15	TGCGCCAGCAGCTTAACGGGGAACAGCCATGAAAAACTGTTTTTT	CASSLTGNSHEKLFF
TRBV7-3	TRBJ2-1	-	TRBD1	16	TGTGCCAGCAGCGTCGGACAGGGGAGAACTTACAATGAGCAGTTCTTC	CASSVGQGRTYNEQFF
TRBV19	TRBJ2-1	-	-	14	TGTGCCAGTAGCCCGATGGGCCTTTACAATGAGCAGTTCTTC	CASSPMGLYNEQFF
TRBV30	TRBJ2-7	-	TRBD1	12	TGTGCCTCAGGGGGCCTAACCTACGAGCAGTACTTC	CASGGLTYEQYF
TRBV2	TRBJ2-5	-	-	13	TGTGCCAGCAGTGTACGGGTACGAGAGACCCAGTACTTC	CASSVRVRETQYF
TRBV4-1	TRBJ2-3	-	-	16	TGCGCCAGTAGTCCGGGGGCTAGCGGATCCACAGATACGCAGTATTTT	CASSPGASGSTDTQYF
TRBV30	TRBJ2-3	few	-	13	TGTGCCTGGAGTAGGGGCAGCACAGATACGCAGTATTTT	CAWSRGSTDTQYF